Listed here are 21 T cell receptor beta chains from one sample, sequenced in a study of cytomegalovirus exposure and HLA in healthy donors. PCR was performed using 60 Vbeta and 13 Jbeta primers. Here immunoSEQ multiplex PCR was the method, and the copy in TCRdb shows in-frame clones only, minus some. The sample consists of about 160,000 clones, roughly 79% of them appearing once. The source material was PBMCs. These receptors all stem from a woman aged 50 to 60 in good health and CMV-seronegative.

Worth noting for this clone: At the DNA level, this CDR3 is encoded by other sequences in the same sample as well. V is TRBV7-9 and J is TRBJ1-3; D not resolved. This CDR3 has 14 residues. The V and J ends lost 2 bases and 1 base respectively, with 6 bases between them. CDR1 and CDR2 (germline): SEHNR, FQNEAQ (reference sequence). The chain's CDR3 is CASSLPGSGNTIYF. For the CDR3, the DNA is TGTGCCAGCAGCTTACCCGGGTCTGGAAACACCATATATTTT.

This clone was detected only a few times. This chain uses TRBV19 with TRBJ1-1; TRBD1 matches at 11 bases. The J segment lost 2 bases and the V segment lost 3 bases, leaving 5 bases of the junction unmatched. Per germline, CDR1 LNHDA and CDR2 SQIVND (reference sequence). CDR3 length: 16 amino acids. Written as DNA, the CDR3 is TGTGCCAGTAGTATGGACAGGGGGCTCTTTAACACTGAAGCTTTCTTT. Amino acids: CASSMDRGLFNTEAFF.

The rearrangement uses TRBV6-5 and TRBJ2-7; 8 positions match TRBD1. V trimming: 3 bases; J trimming: 4 bases; junction bases outside the gene matches: 8. Germline loops: CDR1 MNHEY, CDR2 SVGAGI. The CDR3 runs 15 residues. The CDR3 is CASSYGVTGEYEQYF. The CDR3 region has the DNA TGTGCCAGCAGTTATGGAGTGACAGGGGAGTACGAGCAGTACTTC.

V gene TRBV7-7 combines with J gene TRBJ2-3; TRBD2 agrees at 14 bases. Germline CDR1 SSHAT, CDR2 FNYEAQ (reference sequence). The CDR3 has 14 residues. V gave up 5 bases and J gave up 9 bases; unmatched junction bases: 4. DNA for the CDR3: TGTGCCAGCAGCCCGGGACTAGCGGGGGCCACGCAGTATTTT. Translated: CASSPGLAGATQYF.

The genes are TRBV7-2 and TRBJ2-5, with 7 bases aligning to TRBD1. The CDR3 has 13 amino acids. The V segment lost 1 base and the J segment 10 bases; nucleotides outside the gene matches: 6. Germline values: CDR1 SGHTA, CDR2 FQGNSA. CDR3 sequence (DNA): TGTGCCAGCAGCTTAGGACAGGGTCGGTTCCAGTACTTC. Protein sequence: CASSLGQGRFQYF.

The rearrangement links TRBV6-1 to TRBJ2-5, with a tentative D call TRBD1 (5 bases). The germline V gene has CDR1 MNHNS and CDR2 SASEGT. V was clipped by 7 bases and J by 5 bases, with 8 bases between them. The CDR3 runs 11 residues. CDR3 nucleotide sequence: TGTGCCAGCACGCCAGGGGAGACCCAGTACTTC. Its protein is CASTPGETQYF.

This clone was observed a few times. A junction boundary mismatches the germline segment, possibly from a read error. The chain couples TRBV7-9 to TRBJ1-5; D remains ambiguous. CDR1 is SEHNR and CDR2 is FQNEAQ in the germline V gene (reference sequence). The CDR3 sequence is 16 residues long. The CDR3 here is CSSSLGGAGLNQPQHF. The CDR3, as DNA: TGTTCCAGCAGCTTAGGCGGTGCGGGGTTGAATCAGCCCCAGCATTTT.

The chain is built from TRBV28 and TRBJ1-4; a possible D gene is TRBD1 (5 bases). This CDR3 region has 17 residues. CDR1 MDHEN and CDR2 SYDVKM come from the germline V gene. Trimming took off 3 bases at V and 6 bases at J, with 20 bases between the two ends. In DNA form, the CDR3 reads TGTGCCAGCAGTTTTCCCCGGGGGTCGGGTGGGGATGAAAAACTGTTTTTT. Translating it yields CASSFPRGSGGDEKLFF.

V is TRBV7-2 and J is TRBJ2-1; 9 positions agree with TRBD2. The CDR3 has 16 residues. Germline V gene lookup returns CDR1 SGHTA and CDR2 FQGNSA. Trimming took 5 bases from V and 7 from J; bases not matched to a gene: 12. CDR3 nucleotide sequence: TGTGCCAGCAGCACCGCTAGCGGGAAGTTCAGGAATGAGCAGTTCTTC. Translated, it gives CASSTASGKFRNEQFF.

J is TRBJ2-5 and V is TRBV9, with 9 bases aligning to TRBD2. CDR1 SGDLS and CDR2 YYNGEE come from the germline V gene. CDR3 length: 16 amino acids. The J segment lost 2 bases and the V segment lost 0 bases, leaving 5 bases of the junction unmatched. The CDR3 sequence is CASSVGLAGPQETQYF. The CDR3, as DNA: TGTGCCAGCAGCGTAGGGCTAGCGGGACCACAAGAGACCCAGTACTTC.

Worth noting for this clone: The same CDR3 is also encoded by other DNA sequences in this sample. This sequence joins TRBV6-5 and TRBJ2-7; maybe TRBD1 (6 bases). This CDR3 comprises 14 residues. Germline V gives CDR1 MNHEY, CDR2 SVGAGI. With 5 bases removed from V and 2 bases from J, the gap between germline ends came to 13 bases. The CDR3 here is CASSPGHKPYEQYF. The CDR3 DNA reads as TGTGCCAGCAGTCCGGGACATAAGCCCTACGAGCAGTACTTC.

J is TRBJ1-4 and V is TRBV28; TRBD1 aligns across 11 bases. Germline CDR1 is MDHEN and CDR2 is SYDVKM. Unmatched junction bases numbered 2, after V lost 5 bases and J lost 0 bases. This CDR3 has 16 residues. CDR3 protein: CASSGDRGATNEKLFF. CDR3 DNA sequence: TGTGCCAGCAGTGGGGACAGGGGGGCAACTAATGAAAAACTGTTTTTT.

This clone has only a few counts. The chain links TRBV7-7 to TRBJ2-5, with D maybe TRBD2 (5 bases). V lost 1 base, J lost 3 bases, and 12 bases lay in between. The CDR3 is 15 amino acids. Per germline, CDR1 SSHAT and CDR2 FNYEAQ (reference sequence). The CDR3 spells CASSLVGVREETQYF. For the CDR3, the DNA is TGTGCCAGCAGCTTAGTCGGGGTACGAGAAGAGACCCAGTACTTC.

This chain connects TRBV5-1 to TRBJ1-5; D is uncertain. CDR1 is SGHRS and CDR2 is YFSETQ in the germline V gene. V dropped 0 bases and J dropped 5 bases, with 6 bases sitting between them. CDR3 length equals 13 residues. The CDR3 DNA reads as TGCGCCAGCAGCTTGGGGACTGATCAGCCCCAGCATTTT. Translating gives CASSLGTDQPQHF.

This clone has only a few counts. This chain joins TRBV28 and TRBJ2-4, with a possible D match to TRBD2 (5 bases). Germline CDR1 reads MDHEN; CDR2 reads SYDVKM. This CDR3 is 22 amino acids long. Trimming took off 3 bases at V and 0 bases at J, with 30 bases between the two ends. The CDR3 here is CASSFWGSVLHGEKQAKNIQYF. CDR3 DNA: TGTGCCAGCAGTTTTTGGGGTAGTGTGCTGCACGGGGAGAAACAAGCCAAAAACATTCAGTACTTC.

The J gene is TRBJ1-1, the V gene TRBV19; D is perhaps TRBD1 (5 bases). From germline, CDR1 is LNHDA and CDR2 SQIVND (reference sequence). CDR3 length: 14 amino acids. Trimming cost V 7 bases and J 5 bases, with 17 bases left between them. The DNA of the CDR3 is TGTGCCAGTACCGATGGGGGGGGGTCTACTGAAGCTTTCTTT. Translating it yields CASTDGGGSTEAFF.

This chain uses TRBV7-2 with TRBJ2-7; TRBD2 matches 13 bases. CDR1 and CDR2 (germline): SGHTA, FQGNSA. J gave up 5 bases and V 5 bases, and 6 bases lay outside the gene matches. CDR3 length: 15 residues. CDR3: CASSRLAGGPHEQYF. Here the CDR3 DNA reads TGTGCCAGCAGCAGACTAGCGGGAGGCCCCCACGAGCAGTACTTC.

This sequence joins TRBV25-1 and TRBJ2-1; a possible D gene is TRBD1 (5 bases). Trimming cost V 2 bases and J 2 bases, with 10 bases left between them. CDR1 and CDR2 from the germline V gene are MGHDK and SYGVNS. This CDR3 has 15 amino acids. The DNA for the CDR3 is TGTGCCAGCAGTGAAGGTAACAGGCCCTACAATGAGCAGTTCTTC. It codes for CASSEGNRPYNEQFF.

This clone has a single count. The CDR3 DNA reads as TGTGCCAGCAGGCCAGGACAGGGCCATCCCTTGAACACTGAAGCTTTCTTT. This encodes CASRPGQGHPLNTEAFF. This chain links TRBV5-8 with TRBJ1-1, with 8 bases lining up with TRBD1. The CDR3 has 17 amino acids. With V trimmed by 5 bases and J by 0 bases, 12 bases remained unmatched. Germline V gives CDR1 SGHTS, CDR2 YDEGEE.

About this clone itself: In the same sample, other DNA sequences code for this CDR3. This chain links TRBV2 with TRBJ2-7; D gene ambiguous. Germline V CDR1 and CDR2: SNHLY, FYNNEI. This CDR3 region has 12 residues. Trimming removed 3 bases at V and 3 bases at J, with 6 bases between. The CDR3 is CASSDGGYEQYF. Here the CDR3 DNA reads TGTGCCAGCAGTGACGGTGGCTACGAGCAGTACTTC.

The V and J genes are TRBV6-5 and TRBJ2-5; 9 nucleotides align to TRBD1. The J call may be in error: the DNA end matches TRBJ2-7 better. The CDR3 runs to 15 residues. CDR1 and CDR2 (germline): MNHEY, SVGAGI. CDR3 protein: CASSTSDRGDYEQYF. The CDR3 nucleotides are TGTGCCAGCAGTACCTCGGACAGGGGAGACTACGAGCAGTACTTC.